This is a list of T cell receptor beta chains from one sample in a study of PD-1 and CTLA-4 blockade in melanoma. TCRdb's copy holds only in-frame clones and misses some; the assay was immunoSEQ multiplex PCR. The sample lists roughly 30,000 clones, approximately 89% occurring once. This specimen was CD8+ T cells from peripheral blood, taken from a patient given anti-PD-1 treatment. Source of these receptors: a human donor with melanoma. The CDR3 runs from the conserved cysteine through the conserved F or W. Fields, in order: J gene, clone size, V gene, D gene, CDR3 protein, CDR3 DNA. A D gene is named only where the DNA matches it firmly. Only some rows state a clone size, as once, few, many or a class for expanded clones.

>TRBJ1-2|once|TRBV5-1|.
CASRDSVDYGYTF
TGCGCCAGCAGGGATTCGGTTGACTATGGCTACACCTTC
>TRBJ1-1|.|TRBV7-2|.
CAIQLNTEAFF
TGTGCCATCCAACTGAACACTGAAGCTTTCTTT
>TRBJ1-1|.|TRBV7-8|.
CASSLGVRIDTEAFF
TGTGCCAGCAGCTTAGGAGTAAGGATCGACACTGAAGCTTTCTTT
>TRBJ1-2|.|TRBV13|.
CASSLGDRALEGYTF
TGTGCCAGCAGCTTAGGCGACCGGGCCCTAGAAGGCTACACCTTC
>TRBJ2-1|.|TRBV7-9|TRBD1
CASSKGQNNEQFF
TGTGCCAGCAGCAAGGGACAGAACAATGAGCAGTTCTTC
>TRBJ1-1|.|TRBV5-1|TRBD1
CASSLVPTGGPNTEAFF
TGCGCCAGCAGCTTGGTTCCGACAGGGGGCCCCAACACTGAAGCTTTCTTT
>TRBJ2-5|.|TRBV30|TRBD2
CAWSVGLAGGQETQYF
TGTGCCTGGAGTGTAGGGCTAGCGGGAGGGCAAGAGACCCAGTACTTC
>TRBJ2-1|.|TRBV7-9|TRBD2
CASRLAGGDYNEQFF
TGTGCCAGCAGACTAGCGGGAGGGGATTACAATGAGCAGTTCTTC
>TRBJ1-5|.|TRBV6-6|.
CASSPEYSNQPQHF
TGTGCCAGCAGTCCCGAATATAGCAATCAGCCCCAGCATTTT
>TRBJ1-1|.|TRBV11-2|.
CASSSGRENTEAFF
TGTGCCAGCAGCTCGGGACGGGAGAACACTGAAGCTTTCTTT
>TRBJ2-3|.|TRBV6-5|TRBD2
CATGTSGALTDTQYF
TGTGCCACCGGGACTAGCGGGGCACTCACAGATACGCAGTATTTT
>TRBJ1-1|once|TRBV19|.
CASRDHNTEAFF
TGTGCCAGTAGGGATCACAACACTGAAGCTTTCTTT
>TRBJ1-5|.|TRBV7-9|.
CASSTYREGDQPQHF
TGTGCCAGCAGCACCTACAGGGAGGGTGATCAGCCCCAGCATTTT
>TRBJ2-1|.|TRBV7-9|TRBD2
CASSLQLAGGPNEQFF
TGTGCCAGCAGCTTACAACTAGCGGGAGGGCCCAATGAGCAGTTCTTC
>TRBJ2-2|.|TRBV5-5|TRBD2
CASSTGLAGDGELFF
TGTGCCAGCAGCACTGGACTAGCGGGAGACGGGGAGCTGTTTTTT
>TRBJ2-7|.|TRBV19|.
CASSLTDSYEQYF
TGTGCCAGTAGTCTCACCGACAGCTACGAGCAGTACTTC
>TRBJ2-7|.|TRBV2|TRBD2
CASSEGAGGIEQYF
TGTGCCAGCAGTGAAGGAGCGGGAGGGATCGAGCAGTACTTC
>TRBJ1-4|.|TRBV15|.
CATSSKGAGEKLFF
TGTGCCACCAGCAGCAAAGGGGCTGGCGAAAAACTGTTTTTT
>TRBJ2-3|.|TRBV6-4|.
CASSDGSGSTDTQYF
TGTGCCAGCAGTGATGGCTCTGGGAGCACAGATACGCAGTATTTT
>TRBJ1-1|.|TRBV2|.
CASSETTFSNTEAFF
TGTGCCAGCAGTGAAACGACCTTCTCGAACACTGAAGCTTTCTTT
>TRBJ2-1|.|TRBV19|TRBD2
CASRATSGRGEQFF
TGTGCCAGTAGGGCGACTAGCGGGAGGGGTGAGCAGTTCTTC
>TRBJ1-1|.|TRBV9|.
CASSPTVNTEAFF
TGTGCCAGCAGTCCGACCGTGAACACTGAAGCTTTCTTT
>TRBJ2-1|.|TRBV25-1|TRBD2
CASSVSGSSDEQFF
TGTGCCAGCAGTGTTAGCGGGTCTAGTGATGAGCAGTTCTTC
>TRBJ2-7|.|TRBV9|.
CASSGGGGENEQYF
TGTGCCAGCAGCGGTGGAGGGGGTGAGAACGAGCAGTACTTC
>TRBJ1-4|.|TRBV7-8|TRBD1
CASSDSGTENEKLFF
TGTGCCAGCAGCGACTCCGGGACAGAGAATGAAAAACTGTTTTTT
>TRBJ2-7|.|TRBV9|.
CASSERLDTYEQYF
TGTGCCAGCAGCGAAAGACTAGACACCTACGAGCAGTACTTC
>TRBJ2-1|.|TRBV3-1/TRBV3-2|TRBD2
CASTFTGLAGYNEQFF
TGTGCCAGCACCTTTACTGGACTAGCGGGGTACAATGAGCAGTTCTTC
>TRBJ1-1|.|TRBV29-1|.
CSVVLGTTEAFF
TGCAGCGTTGTGCTGGGTACCACTGAAGCTTTCTTT
>TRBJ2-1|.|TRBV13|.
CASSLEEQVGNEQFF
TGTGCCAGCAGCTTAGAGGAACAGGTGGGAAATGAGCAGTTCTTC
>TRBJ2-1|.|TRBV7-9|TRBD2
CASSWPSGSAPGGNEQFF
TGTGCCAGCAGCTGGCCTAGCGGGAGTGCCCCAGGCGGGAATGAGCAGTTCTTC
>TRBJ2-1|.|TRBV30|.
CAWSDGALPYNEQFF
TGTGCCTGGAGTGATGGGGCCCTACCCTACAATGAGCAGTTCTTC
>TRBJ1-1|.|TRBV6-6|.
CASSGANTEAFF
TGTGCCAGCTCCGGAGCGAACACTGAAGCTTTCTTT
>TRBJ1-6|.|TRBV27|.
CASSLTGSPLHF
TGTGCCAGCAGTTTAACGGGGTCACCCCTCCACTTT
>TRBJ1-1|.|TRBV7-9|.
CASSTVMNTEAFF
TGTGCCAGCAGTACAGTTATGAACACTGAAGCTTTCTTT
>TRBJ1-1|.|TRBV25-1|.
CASSALVGAFF
TGTGCCAGCAGTGCCCTCGTGGGTGCTTTCTTT
>TRBJ1-1|.|TRBV7-9|TRBD1
CASRSTGIGTEAFF
TGTGCCAGCAGGTCGACAGGGATTGGCACTGAAGCTTTCTTT
>TRBJ2-7|.|TRBV28|.
CASTLGSASYEQYF
TGTGCCAGCACCCTCGGTAGCGCCTCCTACGAGCAGTACTTC
>TRBJ2-7|few|TRBV2|.
CASSGGPINYEQYF
TGTGCCAGCAGTGGGGGACCGATTAACTACGAGCAGTACTTC
>TRBJ1-6|.|TRBV28|TRBD1
CASSLTGARRDSPLHF
TGTGCCAGCAGTCTTACAGGGGCGCGAAGGGATTCACCCCTCCACTTT
>TRBJ2-7|.|TRBV6-1|.
CASSEQGLSSYEQYF
TGTGCCAGCAGTGAACAGGGCCTGAGCTCCTACGAGCAGTACTTC
>TRBJ2-7|.|TRBV19|TRBD1
CASSIGQGQATYEQYF
TGTGCCAGTAGTATAGGGCAGGGACAGGCGACCTACGAGCAGTACTTC
>TRBJ1-2|.|TRBV7-2|TRBD1
CASSSTGAGGYTF
TGTGCCAGCAGCTCGACAGGGGCTGGCGGCTACACCTTC
>TRBJ2-7|.|TRBV27|TRBD1
CASSFTGTGVVGEQYF
TGTGCCAGCAGTTTCACCGGGACAGGGGTGGTCGGCGAGCAGTACTTC
>TRBJ2-3|.|TRBV21-1|.
CASSKGGGWGTQYF
TGTGCCAGCAGCAAAGGAGGGGGTTGGGGTACGCAGTATTTT
>TRBJ2-1|.|TRBV28|TRBD2
CASLGLAESYNEQFF
TGTGCCAGTCTGGGACTAGCGGAATCCTACAATGAGCAGTTCTTC
>TRBJ1-5|once|TRBV18|.
CASSQGGSNQPQHF
TGTGCCAGCTCCCAGGGAGGAAGCAATCAGCCCCAGCATTTT
>TRBJ2-1|medium-sized|TRBV28|TRBD2
CASSLSTSGASYNEQFF
TGTGCCAGCAGTTTATCGACTAGCGGGGCCTCCTACAATGAGCAGTTCTTC
>TRBJ2-3|.|TRBV19|TRBD1
CASTGTGGTDTQYF
TGTGCCAGTACCGGGACAGGGGGAACAGATACGCAGTATTTT
>TRBJ2-1|.|TRBV28|TRBD2
CASSFRGEGYNEQFF
TGTGCCAGCAGTTTCCGCGGGGAGGGATACAATGAGCAGTTCTTC
>TRBJ2-3|.|TRBV6-5|.
CASSLRQERTDTQYF
TGTGCCAGCAGTCTTCGACAGGAACGCACAGATACGCAGTATTTT
>TRBJ1-3|few|TRBV4-1|.
CASSQPPVGNTIYF
TGCGCCAGCAGCCAACCTCCAGTAGGCAACACCATATATTTT
>TRBJ1-1|few|TRBV5-1|.
CASSPTEGTEAFF
TGCGCCAGCAGCCCGACTGAAGGGACTGAAGCTTTCTTT
>TRBJ1-1|.|TRBV29-1|.
CSVDEGGGTEAFF
TGCAGCGTTGACGAGGGGGGGGGCACTGAAGCTTTCTTT